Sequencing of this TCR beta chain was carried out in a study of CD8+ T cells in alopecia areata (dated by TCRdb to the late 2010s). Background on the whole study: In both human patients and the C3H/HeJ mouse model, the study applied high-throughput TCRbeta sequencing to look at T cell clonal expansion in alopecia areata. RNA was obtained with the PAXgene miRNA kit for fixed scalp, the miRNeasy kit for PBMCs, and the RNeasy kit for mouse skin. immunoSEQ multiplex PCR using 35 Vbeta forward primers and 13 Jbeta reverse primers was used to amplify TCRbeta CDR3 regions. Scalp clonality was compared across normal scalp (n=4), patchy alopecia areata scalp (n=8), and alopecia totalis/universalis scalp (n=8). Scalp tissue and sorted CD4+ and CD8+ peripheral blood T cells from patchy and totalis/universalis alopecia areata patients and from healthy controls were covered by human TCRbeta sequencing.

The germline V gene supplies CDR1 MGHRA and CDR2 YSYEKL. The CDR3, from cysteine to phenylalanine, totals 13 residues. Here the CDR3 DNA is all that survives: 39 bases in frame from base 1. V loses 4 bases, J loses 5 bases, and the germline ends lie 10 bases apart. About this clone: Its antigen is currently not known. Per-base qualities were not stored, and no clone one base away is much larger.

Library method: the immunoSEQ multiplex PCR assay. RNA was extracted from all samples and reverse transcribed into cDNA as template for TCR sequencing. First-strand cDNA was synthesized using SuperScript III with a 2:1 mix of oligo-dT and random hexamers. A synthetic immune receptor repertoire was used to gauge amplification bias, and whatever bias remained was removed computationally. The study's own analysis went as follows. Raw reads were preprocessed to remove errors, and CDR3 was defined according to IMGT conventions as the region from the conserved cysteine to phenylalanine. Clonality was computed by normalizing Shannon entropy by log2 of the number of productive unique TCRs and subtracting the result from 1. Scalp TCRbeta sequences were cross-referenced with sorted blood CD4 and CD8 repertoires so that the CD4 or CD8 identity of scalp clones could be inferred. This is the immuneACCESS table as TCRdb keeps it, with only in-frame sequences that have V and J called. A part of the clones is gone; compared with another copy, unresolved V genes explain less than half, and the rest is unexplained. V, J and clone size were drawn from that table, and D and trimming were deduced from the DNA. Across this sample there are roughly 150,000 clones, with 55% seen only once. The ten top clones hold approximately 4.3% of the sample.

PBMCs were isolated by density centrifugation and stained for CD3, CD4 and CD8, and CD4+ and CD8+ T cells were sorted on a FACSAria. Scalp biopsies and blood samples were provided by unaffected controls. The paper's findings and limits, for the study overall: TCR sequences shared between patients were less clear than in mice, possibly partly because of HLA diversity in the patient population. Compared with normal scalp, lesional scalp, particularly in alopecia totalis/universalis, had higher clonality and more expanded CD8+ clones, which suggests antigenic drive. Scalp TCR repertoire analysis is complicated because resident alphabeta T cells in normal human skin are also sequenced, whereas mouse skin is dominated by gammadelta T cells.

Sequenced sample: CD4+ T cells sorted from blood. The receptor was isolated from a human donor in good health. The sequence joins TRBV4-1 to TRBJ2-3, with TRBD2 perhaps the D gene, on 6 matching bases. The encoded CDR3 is CASSRGVGDTQYF. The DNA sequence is TGCGCCAGCAGCCGGGGGGTTGGAGATACGCAGTATTTT.